The rows below give T cell receptor beta chains drawn from one sample of a study of lymphopenia after photon versus proton radiotherapy. The protocol was immunoSEQ multiplex PCR, while the TCRdb copy is restricted to in-frame clones and leaves out a portion. The sample has nearly 7,500 clones; 85% to 95% are singletons. The specimen comprised peripheral blood, sampled from a patient treated with photon-based radiotherapy. These receptors were collected from a woman aged 50 to 65 with cholangiocarcinoma. Both conserved end residues are part of each CDR3. The D gene is left open where the match is weak. A row's size may be missing; if present it is once, few, many or a size class.

>13|TRBV6-6|TRBJ2-7|TRBD1|NA
TGTGCCAGCAGTTACCAGACAGGGAACGAGCAGTACTTC
CASSYQTGNEQYF
>13|TRBV29-1|TRBJ2-1|TRBD2|NA
TGCAGCGTTACTAGCGGGGGGGCAAATGAGCAGTTCTTC
CSVTSGGANEQFF
>17|TRBV7-8|TRBJ2-7|TRBD2|NA
TGTGCCAGCAGCCCTTACCCCCCCAGCGGGGGTACTTACGAGCAGTACTTC
CASSPYPPSGGTYEQYF
>13|TRBV7-7|TRBJ1-1|TRBD1|NA
TGTGCTAGCAGTACCGGGACAGGGACTGAAGCTTTCTTT
CASSTGTGTEAFF
>14|TRBV5-4|TRBJ1-3|NA|NA
TGTGCCAGCGGATGGCAGGGAACTGGAAACACCATATATTTT
CASGWQGTGNTIYF
>14|TRBV30|TRBJ1-6|NA|NA
TGTGCCTGGAGTGGACGATCGGGGGATTCACCCCTCCACTTT
CAWSGRSGDSPLHF
>15|TRBV5-4|TRBJ1-2|NA|once
TGTGCCAGCAGCTTGGTTGAGGCCAGGGGCTATGGCTACACCTTC
CASSLVEARGYGYTF
>15|TRBV7-9|TRBJ1-5|NA|few
TGTGCCAGCAGCCTTCCCGGGGGCGGCAATCAGCCCCAGCATTTT
CASSLPGGGNQPQHF
>16|TRBV7-2|TRBJ2-3|NA|once
TGTGCCAGCAGCTTAGGAGGTGGCAGGCCACAGGATACGCAGTATTTT
CASSLGGGRPQDTQYF
>12|TRBV30|TRBJ2-3|NA|NA
TGTGCCCGGAGCGATGGCACAGATACGCAGTATTTT
CARSDGTDTQYF
>16|TRBV6-1|TRBJ1-5|NA|NA
TGTGCCAGCAGTGACGATCCAATTTATAGCAATCAGCCCCAGCATTTT
CASSDDPIYSNQPQHF
>15|TRBV7-6|TRBJ2-7|NA|NA
TGTGCCAGCAGCTTATCTCAGGGGAGGGGTTACGAGCAGTACTTC
CASSLSQGRGYEQYF
>16|TRBV5-6|TRBJ2-1|TRBD2|NA
TGTGCCAGCAGCTTTCGAAGCGGGGGGGCTCCCAATGAGCAGTTCTTC
CASSFRSGGAPNEQFF
>14|TRBV7-2|TRBJ2-3|NA|NA
TGTGCCAGCAGCTTAGGATCTAGCACAGATACGCAGTATTTT
CASSLGSSTDTQYF
>14|TRBV27|TRBJ1-1|NA|NA
TGTGCCAGCAGTTTAAGGGACTGGAACACTGAAGCTTTCTTT
CASSLRDWNTEAFF
>15|TRBV6-5|TRBJ1-3|NA|NA
TGTGCCAGCAAGTTGCACCAGGGCCCTGGAAACACCATATATTTT
CASKLHQGPGNTIYF
>15|TRBV15|TRBJ1-2|NA|few
TGTGCCACCAGCAGGATCCCACAGGGAAACTATGGCTACACCTTC
CATSRIPQGNYGYTF
>13|TRBV27|TRBJ1-6|NA|NA
TGTGCCAGCAGTACGGACACCTTAGGGGCCCTCCACTTT
CASSTDTLGALHF
>14|TRBV7-2|TRBJ2-1|NA|NA
TGTGCCAGCAGCTCGGGGACTCTATGGGATGAGCAGTTCTTC
CASSSGTLWDEQFF
>14|TRBV7-9|TRBJ1-3|NA|few
TGTGCCAGCAGCTTGCAGGGGCCTGGAAACACCATATATTTT
CASSLQGPGNTIYF
>11|TRBV20-1|TRBJ1-1|NA|NA
TGCAGTGCTACCCCGAGAGTTGAAGCTTTCTTT
CSATPRVEAFF
>14|TRBV19|TRBJ1-2|NA|NA
TGTGCCAGCTACCAACCACCCAGGGACTATGGCTACACCTTC
CASYQPPRDYGYTF
>16|TRBV7-2|TRBJ1-4|NA|NA
TGTGCCAGCAGCCGAAACCCGGGGGGGAAGCAGGAAAAACTGTTTTTT
CASSRNPGGKQEKLFF